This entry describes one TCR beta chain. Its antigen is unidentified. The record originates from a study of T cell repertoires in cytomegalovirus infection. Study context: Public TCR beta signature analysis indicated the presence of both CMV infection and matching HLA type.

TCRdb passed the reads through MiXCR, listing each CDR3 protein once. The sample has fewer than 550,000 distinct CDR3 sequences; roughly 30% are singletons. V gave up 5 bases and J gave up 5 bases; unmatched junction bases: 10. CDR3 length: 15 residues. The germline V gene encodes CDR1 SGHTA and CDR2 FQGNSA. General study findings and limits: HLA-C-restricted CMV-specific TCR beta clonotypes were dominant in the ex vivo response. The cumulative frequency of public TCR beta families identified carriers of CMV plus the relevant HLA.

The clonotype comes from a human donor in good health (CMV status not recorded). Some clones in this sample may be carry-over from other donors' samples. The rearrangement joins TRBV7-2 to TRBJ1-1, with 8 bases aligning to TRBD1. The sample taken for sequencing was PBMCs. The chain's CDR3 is CASSVVGQVPTEAFF. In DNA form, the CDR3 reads TGTGCCAGCAGCGTAGTGGGACAGGTGCCGACTGAAGCTTTCTTT. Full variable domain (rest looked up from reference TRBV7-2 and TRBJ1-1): GAGVSQSPSNKVTEKGKDVELRCDPISGHTALYWYRQSLGQGLEFLIYFQGNSAPDKSGLPSDRFSAERTGGSVSTLTIQRTQQEDSAVYLCASSVVGQVPTEAFFGQGTRLTVV.